A single sample gave rise to the 32 T cell receptor beta chains below, sequenced in a study of blood T cells in healthy people across ages. Using a J-beta primer mix together with a sample-barcoded 5' primer, a second PCR was run for roughly 6 to 12 cycles. TCRdb itself ran the 5' RACE reads through MiXCR, one entry per CDR3 protein. The data contain about 2 million distinct CDR3 sequences, around 48% of them singletons. The sequenced material came from blood. The receptors were sampled from a woman between 40 and 55 years old in good health.

The chain is built from TRBV5-5 and TRBJ2-4; D may be TRBD1 or TRBD2 (5 bases each). The J call may not be correct, given that the DNA end is closer to TRBJ2-7. The CDR3 spans 14 residues. Germline assignment: CDR1 SGHKS and CDR2 YYEKEE (reference sequence). As DNA, the CDR3 is TGTGCCAGCAGCTCCACAGTGGGACCCTACGAGCAGTACTTC. Translation: CASSSTVGPYEQYF.

This clonotype was counted only a few times. The gene calls are TRBV5-6 and TRBJ2-4; TRBD2 agrees at 9 bases. The CDR3 has 15 residues. Germline V gives CDR1 SGHDT, CDR2 YYEEEE. V shed 2 bases, J shed 6 bases, and the junction held 6 bases outside the gene matches. CDR3 DNA: TGTGCCAGCAGCTTCCGTGCGGGGGGGACAAACATTCAGTACTTC. This encodes CASSFRAGGTNIQYF.

This clonotype was found a few times. The chain combines TRBV24-1 with TRBJ2-7; D possibly matches TRBD1 or TRBD2 (5 bases each). The CDR3 is 12 amino acids. The germline V and J ends were trimmed by 3 bases and 6 bases, with 8 bases remaining between them. Germline lookup yields CDR1 KGHDR and CDR2 SFDVKD. The DNA of the CDR3 is TGTGCCACCAGTGATGCAGGGACCGAGCAGTACTTC. Encoded protein: CATSDAGTEQYF.

This clonotype was counted ten times or more. The chain couples TRBV6-6 to TRBJ2-6; D is unclear. The CDR3 covers 15 residues. The germline V gene has CDR1 MNHNY and CDR2 SVGAGI (reference sequence). V was pared by 0 bases and J by 0 bases, with 3 bases between. This CDR3 reads CASSYSPSGANVLTF. The DNA for the CDR3 is TGTGCCAGCAGTTACTCCCCCTCTGGGGCCAACGTCCTGACTTTC.

This clonotype occurred a few times. The rearrangement joins TRBV4-2 to TRBJ1-2; D is possibly TRBD1 (5 bases). This CDR3 has 15 amino acids. V lost 0 bases and J lost 7, with 15 bases in between. Germline CDR1 is LGHNA and CDR2 is YNFKEQ. This chain's CDR3 is CASSQDGGSQGGYTF. The CDR3 DNA is TGTGCCAGCAGCCAAGATGGGGGAAGTCAGGGTGGCTACACCTTC.

The chain joins TRBV28 to TRBJ2-1; 9 bases map to TRBD1. The ends lost 8 bases at V and 6 bases at J; junction bases unmatched: 11. This CDR3 has 15 residues. CDR1 is MDHEN and CDR2 is SYDVKM in the germline V gene. The CDR3 nucleotides read TGTGCCAGCGTCCAGGGGGACAGGGACGCCAATGAGCAGTTCTTC. Translation: CASVQGDRDANEQFF.

This chain connects TRBV25-1 to TRBJ2-1; D uncertain. The J call may be faulty, since TRBJ2-7 better matches the DNA end. CDR1 is MGHDK and CDR2 is SYGVNS in the germline V gene. The CDR3 contains 14 residues. CDR3 coding DNA: TGTGCCAGCAGTGGCCTAGGGATGTTGCGTGAGCAGTACTTC. It is translated as CASSGLGMLREQYF.

The chain joins TRBV11-1 to TRBJ2-3, with a possible D match to TRBD2 (7 bases). The CDR3 length is 16 residues. Trimming shortened V by 4 bases and J by 0 bases, and 14 bases separated the two germline ends. Germline CDR1 and CDR2: SGHAT and FQDESV (reference sequence). The DNA of the CDR3 is TGTGCCAGCAGCTCCCAAGGGGGGGCTAGCACAGATACGCAGTATTTT. This codes for CASSSQGGASTDTQYF.

In the case of this clonotype: Sequence at one end of the junction differs from germline and may be a read error. Here the CDR3 DNA reads TGCGGTGCCCCGAAACGGGTTGGCACAGATACGCAGTATTTT. Translated: CGAPKRVGTDTQYF. The chain uses TRBV20-1 and TRBJ2-3, with D hard to call. This CDR3 is 14 amino acids long. Germline CDR1 DFQATT, CDR2 SNEGSKA (reference sequence).

J is TRBJ1-5 and V is TRBV28; D is undetermined. This CDR3 is 14 amino acids long. With 2 bases removed from V and 4 bases from J, the gap between germline ends came to 9 bases. Germline V CDR1 and CDR2: MDHEN, SYDVKM. CDR3 DNA: TGTGCCAGCAGTTTACCCCCAGAGAATCAGCCCCAGCATTTT. Its translation is CASSLPPENQPQHF.

V gene TRBV6-2 or TRBV6-3 combines with J gene TRBJ2-3; tentative D call: TRBD1 (5 bases). Per the germline V gene, CDR1 is MNHEY and CDR2 is SVGEGT. The ends were cut back, 7 bases at V and 0 bases at J, with 14 bases in the middle. CDR3 length: 15 amino acids. The CDR3 DNA is TGTGCCAGCAAAGACAGCGCCCTTAGCACAGATACGCAGTATTTT. Amino acid sequence: CASKDSALSTDTQYF.

This clonotype was found a few times. The chain recombines TRBV5-5 with TRBJ2-1, with D hard to call. Trimming left V 1 base short and J 8 bases short, with 10 bases between. The germline V gene has CDR1 SGHKS and CDR2 YYEKEE (reference sequence). The CDR3 loop spans 13 amino acids. In nucleotides, the CDR3 is TGTGCCAGCAGCTTGTACCGTTGGGATGAGCAGTTCTTC. As protein: CASSLYRWDEQFF.

This rearrangement joins TRBV20-1 to TRBJ1-2; the D gene is possibly TRBD1 (6 bases). The CDR3 has 14 residues. Germline V gives CDR1 DFQATT, CDR2 SNEGSKA (reference sequence). V lost 1 base and J lost 2, with 11 bases in between. The chain's CDR3 is CSARGTAENYGYTF. In DNA form, the CDR3 reads TGCAGTGCTAGAGGGACAGCGGAAAACTATGGCTACACCTTC.

Concerning this clonotype itself: Since a much larger clone is just one base distant, this may be a read error. The chain uses TRBV2 and TRBJ1-5; 10 bases align to TRBD1. This CDR3 is built from 15 residues. Germline values: CDR1 SNHLY, CDR2 FYNNEI. V was clipped by 5 bases and J by 7 bases; unmatched bases: 8. CDR3 amino acids: CASSRDRGIKQPQHF. The CDR3 bases are TGTGCCAGCAGTAGGGACAGGGGAATCAAGCAGCCCCAGCATTTT.

The rearrangement joins TRBV4-1 to TRBJ1-1; maybe TRBD1 (5 bases). V lost 3 bases to trimming and J lost 4 bases, with 9 bases between them. Germline V gene data show CDR1 as MGHRA and CDR2 as YSYEKL. This CDR3 region has 13 residues. The CDR3: CASSHAGGTEAFF. CDR3 DNA: TGCGCCAGCAGCCACGCCGGGGGCACTGAAGCTTTCTTT.

J is TRBJ2-5 and V is TRBV2; unclear D gene. The V gene's germline CDR1 is SNHLY and CDR2 FYNNEI. The CDR3 is made up of 10 amino acids. The V gene lost 10 bases and the J gene lost 5 bases, with 8 bases spanning the gap. The DNA for the CDR3 is TGTGCCACTAATTGGGAGACCCAGTACTTC. This sequence encodes CATNWETQYF.

V and J are TRBV27 and TRBJ1-4, with 7 bases fitting TRBD1. J was trimmed by 4 bases and V by 3 bases; bases with no gene match: 5. From germline, CDR1 is MNHEY and CDR2 SMNVEV (reference sequence). The CDR3 totals 15 residues. CDR3 in amino acids: CASSFRQGINEKLFF. CDR3 bases: TGTGCCAGCAGTTTCCGACAGGGAATTAATGAAAAACTGTTTTTT.

The V call is TRBV20-1, the J call TRBJ2-7, with a tentative D call TRBD2 (6 bases). V dropped 3 bases and J dropped 6 bases, with 9 bases sitting between them. The CDR3 loop spans 11 amino acids. Germline loops: CDR1 DFQATT, CDR2 SNEGSKA (reference sequence). The CDR3, as DNA: TGCAGTGCTAGGATGGGGGGCGAGCAGTACTTC. Its translation: CSARMGGEQYF.

This chain uses TRBV27 with TRBJ1-1; the D gene is possibly TRBD1 (6 bases). The germline V and J ends were trimmed by 9 bases and 3 bases, with 17 bases remaining between them. CDR3 length: 14 residues. Germline CDR1 reads MNHEY; CDR2 reads SMNVEV (reference sequence). The CDR3 protein is CARIGGGPDTEAFF. In DNA form, the CDR3 reads TGTGCCAGGATAGGTGGGGGGCCGGACACTGAAGCTTTCTTT.

The V gene is TRBV20-1, the J gene TRBJ2-1; perhaps TRBD2 as D (5 bases). Trimming stripped 2 bases from V and 0 bases from J, with 11 bases between. Germline CDR1 reads DFQATT; CDR2 reads SNEGSKA (reference sequence). This CDR3 contains 15 residues. CDR3 protein: CSARITGSSYNEQFF. The CDR3 nucleotides read TGCAGTGCTAGAATTACGGGGAGCTCCTACAATGAGCAGTTCTTC.

The gene calls are TRBV5-6 and TRBJ2-3, with D perhaps matching TRBD1 (6 bases). Per germline, CDR1 SGHDT and CDR2 YYEEEE. The CDR3 totals 16 residues. Trimming took 3 bases from V and 2 from J, leaving 16 bases between them. CDR3 in DNA: TGTGCCAGCAGCTCCGACTGGGGGCCCCCCACAGATACGCAGTATTTT. Its translation is CASSSDWGPPTDTQYF.

With respect to this clonotype: A much larger clone differs by one base, so this may be a read error. The chain has TRBV4-1 and TRBJ2-1; no clear D gene. The CDR3 has 15 amino acids. Germline V gene data show CDR1 as MGHRA and CDR2 as YSYEKL. The CDR3 coding sequence is TGCACCAGCAGCCAAGTTGGCAGCTCCTACAATGAGCAGTTCTTC. Its protein is CTSSQVGSSYNEQFF.

This clonotype has more than one count but fewer than ten. This sequence joins TRBV18 and TRBJ1-2; the match to TRBD1 covers 9 bases. V shed 5 bases, J shed 4 bases, and the junction held 5 bases outside the gene matches. Per the germline V gene, CDR1 is KGHSH and CDR2 is LQKENI. CDR3 length equals 14 residues. The CDR3 DNA sequence: TGTGCCAGCTCAACCAAGACAGGGGGCTATGGCTACACCTTC. Its protein product is CASSTKTGGYGYTF.

The genes are TRBV28 and TRBJ1-6; D might be TRBD1 (5 bases). Trimming pared 6 bases from V and 9 bases from J, leaving 15 bases between. The CDR3 sequence is 14 residues long. Germline-derived CDR1 and CDR2 are MDHEN and SYDVKM. The CDR3 sequence: CASRVAQGGSPLHF. Written as DNA, the CDR3 is TGTGCCAGCAGGGTAGCGCAGGGAGGTTCACCCCTCCACTTT.

This clonotype occurred a few times. The chain is built from TRBV12-3 or TRBV12-4 and TRBJ2-3, with D tentatively TRBD2 (5 bases). The CDR3 extends over 14 amino acids. V was trimmed by 3 bases and J by 3 bases, leaving 10 bases between them. CDR3 region: CASSFDTGTDTQYF. The CDR3 DNA is TGTGCCAGCAGTTTCGATACGGGGACAGATACGCAGTATTTT.

J is TRBJ2-6 and V is TRBV12-3 or TRBV12-4, with D perhaps matching TRBD2 (5 bases). The V end lost 7 bases, the J end lost 2 bases, and 12 bases lay between the germline ends. The CDR3 is made up of 15 amino acids. CDR3 nucleotides: TGTGCCAGCAATCGGGAAAGGGCTGGGGCCAACGTCCTGACTTTC. It codes for CASNRERAGANVLTF.

Of note for this clonotype: Mismatch with germline at one junction end may stem from a read error. CDR3 nucleotides: TGTGCCAGCGGCCAAGGGAGGGGCTCTGGAGAAAAACTGTTTTTT. Residues: CASGQGRGSGEKLFF. The genes are TRBV4-2 and TRBJ1-4; TRBD1 is a possible D gene (5 bases). Per the germline V gene, CDR1 is LGHNA and CDR2 is YNFKEQ. The CDR3 is 15 amino acids.

This clonotype came up once. The chain employs TRBV5-5 and TRBJ2-3; D unresolved. CDR1 is SGHKS and CDR2 is YYEKEE in the germline V gene (reference sequence). V was pared by 2 bases and J by 4 bases, with 11 bases between. The CDR3 is made up of 14 amino acids. CDR3 DNA sequence: TGTGCCAGCAGCTTACCCAGGCAGTCAGATACGCAGTATTTT. It yields the protein CASSLPRQSDTQYF.

This chain links TRBV4-2 with TRBJ2-7; a weak D match, TRBD2 (6 bases). Germline V lookup: CDR1 LGHNA, CDR2 YNFKEQ. Trimming took 3 bases from V and 5 from J, leaving 17 bases between them. The CDR3 spans 15 residues. Here the CDR3 reads CASSQGGPDGDEQYF. The CDR3 DNA follows: TGTGCCAGCAGCCAGGGGGGACCTGACGGCGACGAGCAGTACTTC.

The chain recombines TRBV2 with TRBJ1-2; D gene uncertain. The length of the CDR3 is 14 residues. The ends were cut back, 6 bases at V and 8 bases at J, with 19 bases in the middle. CDR1 SNHLY and CDR2 FYNNEI come from the germline V gene. CDR3 in amino acids: CASSEKSSLSGYTF. As DNA, the CDR3 is TGTGCCAGCAGCGAGAAGTCGAGCTTGAGCGGCTACACCTTC. Full variable domain (missing parts from reference TRBV2 and TRBJ1-2): EPEVTQTPSHQVTQMGQEVILRCVPISNHLYFYWYRQILGQKVEFLVSFYNNEISEKSEIFDDQFSVERPDGSNFTLKIRSTKLEDSAMYFCASSEKSSLSGYTFGSGTRLTVV.

The chain recombines TRBV15 with TRBJ2-4, with D unresolved. V gave up 2 bases and J gave up 9 bases, with 17 bases separating them. The germline V gene encodes CDR1 LNHNV and CDR2 YYDKDF (reference sequence). This CDR3 comprises 15 residues. The CDR3 loop reads CATSRITQSMGIQYF. The CDR3 region has the DNA TGTGCCACCAGCAGAATCACACAATCAATGGGCATTCAGTACTTC.

The sample holds a few counts of this clonotype. This chain connects TRBV5-1 to TRBJ1-4; D not certain. Germline V CDR1 and CDR2: SGHRS, YFSETQ. This CDR3 comprises 15 residues. V dropped 4 bases and J dropped 6 bases, with 16 bases sitting between them. The CDR3 is CASSRWPASDEKLFF. Written as DNA, the CDR3 is TGCGCCAGCAGCCGATGGCCGGCCTCGGATGAAAAACTGTTTTTT. Supplemented by reference TRBV5-1 and TRBJ1-4, the full variable domain reads KAGVTQTPRYLIKTRGQQVTLSCSPISGHRSVSWYQQTPGQGLQFLFEYFSETQRNKGNFPGRFSGRQFSNSRSEMNVSTLELGDSALYLCASSRWPASDEKLFFGSGTQLSVL.